These 15 T cell receptor beta chains came from one sample sequenced in a study of blood T cell repertoires in COVID-19. The assay was immunoSEQ multiplex PCR, and TCRdb's table has in-frame clones only and misses some. This sample has around 310,000 clones; over 75% occur once, and the top ten carry roughly 4.1%. Material for sequencing was peripheral blood. The source of these receptors is a woman in her forties or fifties with active or convalescent COVID-19.

The V and J genes are TRBV18 and TRBJ2-1; 11 bases line up with TRBD2. Germline V CDR1 and CDR2: KGHSH, LQKENI. Trimming removed 5 bases from V and 5 bases from J; junction bases left unmatched: 5. This CDR3 has 15 residues. The CDR3 DNA sequence: TGTGCCAGCTCAATCGGGACTAGCGGTGACAATGAGCAGTTCTTC. Translation: CASSIGTSGDNEQFF.

The chain carries TRBV7-9 and TRBJ2-7; 9 bases align to TRBD1. CDR3 size: 19 residues. V lost 4 bases to trimming and J lost 1 base; unmatched junction nucleotides: 17. Looked up from germline, CDR1 is SEHNR and CDR2 is FQNEAQ (reference sequence). Here the CDR3 DNA reads TGTGCCAGCAGCTCCAATCTGGGACAGGGAAAAAGGCTTTCCTACGAGCAGTACTTC. Translating gives CASSSNLGQGKRLSYEQYF.

The rearrangement links TRBV11-2 to TRBJ1-5; TRBD1 might be the D (6 bases). The V and J ends lost 2 bases and 4 bases respectively, with 18 bases between them. The CDR3 has 17 residues. The germline V gene encodes CDR1 SGHAT and CDR2 FQNNGV. The CDR3 spells CASSLTERGTGNQPQHF. The CDR3 DNA reads TGTGCCAGCAGCTTAACCGAGAGGGGGACGGGGAATCAGCCCCAGCATTTT.

The chain links TRBV2 to TRBJ2-5, with TRBD1 matching 9 bases. Looked up from germline, CDR1 is SNHLY and CDR2 is FYNNEI. Unmatched junction bases numbered 1, after V lost 5 bases and J lost 3 bases. This CDR3 spans 13 amino acids. CDR3 sequence (DNA): TGTGCCAGCAGTAGGGACAGGGAAGAGACCCAGTACTTC. As protein: CASSRDREETQYF.

This CDR3 reads CASSTSQGPGQGSYEQYF. The CDR3 nucleotides read TGTGCCAGCTCCACTTCACAAGGACCGGGACAGGGTTCGTACGAGCAGTACTTC. The chain recombines TRBV18 with TRBJ2-7, with 9 bases fitting TRBD1. Germline assignment: CDR1 KGHSH and CDR2 LQKENI. Unmatched junction bases numbered 19, after V lost 6 bases and J lost 4 bases. The CDR3 totals 18 residues.

V gene TRBV7-3 combines with J gene TRBJ2-2; D call uncertain. Germline CDR1 is SGHTA and CDR2 is FQGTGA. V was pared by 2 bases and J by 0 bases, with 7 bases between. The CDR3 has 15 amino acids. This chain's CDR3 is CASSLQAANTGELFF. The CDR3 coding sequence is TGTGCCAGCAGCTTACAAGCCGCGAACACCGGGGAGCTGTTTTTT. The full variable domain, completed using reference TRBV7-3 and TRBJ2-2, is GAGVSQTPSNKVTEKGKYVELRCDPISGHTALYWYRQSLGQGPEFLIYFQGTGAADDSGLPNDRFFAVRPEGSVSTLKIQRTERGDSAVYLCASSLQAANTGELFFGEGSRLTVL.

V gene TRBV7-2 combines with J gene TRBJ1-2; 9 bases are shared with TRBD1. J gave up 9 bases and V 4 bases, and 9 bases lay outside the gene matches. Per germline, CDR1 SGHTA and CDR2 FQGNSA. The CDR3 spans 14 residues. The DNA of the CDR3 is TGTGCCAGCAGCTATACAGGGGGCTTCGATAGCTACACCTTC. Amino acid sequence: CASSYTGGFDSYTF.

The V and J genes are TRBV6-5 and TRBJ1-2; tentatively, D is TRBD1 (5 bases). The CDR3 totals 15 residues. The V and J ends lost 2 bases and 2 bases respectively, with 12 bases between them. Germline CDR1 and CDR2: MNHEY and SVGAGI. Written as DNA, the CDR3 is TGTGCCAGCAGTTACCCCCAGGGAGGGAACTATGGCTACACCTTC. The encoded protein is CASSYPQGGNYGYTF.

This chain links TRBV27 with TRBJ2-3; tentative D call: TRBD2 (6 bases). This CDR3 is 13 amino acids long. V dropped 4 bases and J dropped 5 bases, with 10 bases sitting between them. Germline loops: CDR1 MNHEY, CDR2 SMNVEV (reference sequence). CDR3 nucleotides: TGTGCCAGCAGTTGGAGGGACGGAGATACGCAGTATTTT. This gives the protein CASSWRDGDTQYF.

The chain joins TRBV29-1 to TRBJ1-1; TRBD1 matches at 7 bases. Germline CDR1 SQVTM, CDR2 ANQGSEA. The CDR3 spans 13 residues. Losses at the gene ends were 6 bases for V and 6 bases for J; bases not matched to a gene: 10. CDR3 in amino acids: CSVAAQGSAEAFF. The CDR3 DNA reads as TGCAGCGTAGCCGCACAGGGGTCAGCTGAAGCTTTCTTT.

J is TRBJ2-2 and V is TRBV4-1, with D hard to call. The CDR3 is made up of 17 amino acids. V was clipped by 3 bases and J by 3 bases, with 17 bases between them. Germline CDR1 and CDR2: MGHRA and YSYEKL. This chain's CDR3 is CASSQRHLVLHTGELFF. In DNA, the CDR3 is TGCGCCAGCAGCCAGAGGCACTTGGTGCTTCACACCGGGGAGCTGTTTTTT.

This chain uses TRBV18 with TRBJ1-4; possible D gene TRBD1, 5 bases. Trimming pared 5 bases from V and 2 bases from J, leaving 6 bases between. This CDR3 is built from 13 residues. Germline V lookup: CDR1 KGHSH, CDR2 LQKENI. As DNA, the CDR3 is TGTGCCAGCTCATCAGGGACTAATGAAAAACTGTTTTTT. As protein: CASSSGTNEKLFF.

The DNA for the CDR3 is TGTGCCAGCAGTTTAGCCAGGGGGGTTGGCTACACCTTC. This sequence encodes CASSLARGVGYTF. This chain connects TRBV12-3 or TRBV12-4 to TRBJ1-2, with 7 bases fitting TRBD1. The CDR3 is 13 amino acids. V was pared by 0 bases and J by 7 bases, with 2 bases of the junction left unmatched.

The gene calls are TRBV28 and TRBJ1-2; the match to TRBD1 covers 7 bases. This CDR3 is built from 13 residues. CDR1 and CDR2 from the germline V gene are MDHEN and SYDVKM. After removal of 5 bases from V and 5 bases from J, the junction contained 5 bases not matched to a gene. The CDR3 DNA is TGTGCCAGCAGTGGAGGACAGGAATATGGCTACACCTTC. Amino acid sequence: CASSGGQEYGYTF.

This chain uses TRBV2 with TRBJ1-5, with no clear D. This CDR3 spans 16 amino acids. Trimming cost V 5 bases and J 4 bases, with 18 bases left between them. The germline V gene has CDR1 SNHLY and CDR2 FYNNEI. This CDR3 reads CASSPFGMEVNQPQHF. The CDR3 nucleotides are TGTGCCAGCAGTCCATTCGGCATGGAGGTTAATCAGCCCCAGCATTTT.